This T cell receptor beta chain comes out of a study of blood T cell repertoires in COVID-19. Study overall: Samples of COVID-19 (acute and convalescent) were obtained from the United States, Italy and Spain. The cDNA or gDNA used as material had been derived from T cells, B-cell-depleted T cells, or PBMCs.

This clone has a single count. The CDR3 consists of 12 residues. The V segment lost 6 bases and the J segment 7 bases; nucleotides outside the gene matches: 5. Looked up from germline, CDR1 is LGHDT and CDR2 is YNNKEL (reference sequence). Original methodology: The assay estimated nucleated cells by amplifying reference gene primers. Data came from immunoSEQ multiplex PCR; TCRdb stores just in-frame clones and leaves some out. That table is the source of V, J and clone size, and D and trimming were worked out from the DNA. The data show under 30,000 clones, with 84% seen just once and about 10% held by the top ten.

The specimen sequenced was peripheral blood. The V gene is TRBV3-1 (or the pseudogene TRBV3-2), the J gene TRBJ1-2, with 7 bases identical to TRBD1. This clonotype originated in an elderly man with active COVID-19. CDR3 in DNA: TGTGCCAGCAGACCCCAGGGGGGTGGCTACACCTTC. Amino acids: CASRPQGGGYTF.